The rows below give T cell receptor beta chains drawn from one sample of a study of CD8 T cells in ankylosing spondylitis. Each CDR3 protein gets one entry after TCRdb re-called the 5' RACE reads with MiXCR. The profile covers 200,000 to 250,000 distinct CDR3 sequences, with about a sixth appearing a single time and 40% to 50% taken by the ten largest. The sequencing sample was made of blood, either unsorted or a sorted T cell fraction (not recorded which). The receptor set was obtained from a male donor with ankylosing spondylitis. Both conserved end residues are part of each CDR3. The D gene is left open where the match is weak. The size field is filled for only some rows; it gives once, few, many or a size class.

TRBV29-1	TRBD1	many	TRBJ2-2	CSVELRGQGNTGELFF	TGCAGCGTTGAGTTGCGGGGACAGGGGAACACCGGGGAGCTGTTTTTT
TRBV11-3	.	.	TRBJ2-1	CASSLVSGTLNEQFF	TGTGCCAGCAGCTTAGTATCGGGGACCCTCAATGAGCAGTTCTTC
TRBV15	.	many	TRBJ1-3	CATSRQGMDGRDTIYF	TGTGCCACCAGCAGACAGGGGATGGACGGACGGGACACCATATATTTT
TRBV6-5	.	.	TRBJ1-1	CASSLTGHGTEAFF	TGTGCCAGCAGTTTGACAGGACACGGCACTGAAGCTTTCTTT
TRBV11-2	TRBD1	.	TRBJ2-1	CASSPGQGIEFF	TGTGCCAGCAGCCCGGGACAGGGAATTGAGTTCTTC
TRBV6-6	.	many	TRBJ2-1	CATITGSNEQFF	TGTGCCACCATCACAGGGTCCAATGAGCAGTTCTTC
TRBV20-1	TRBD1	few	TRBJ2-7	CSASPLDRGTYEQYF	TGCAGTGCTAGCCCCCTCGACAGGGGAACCTACGAGCAGTACTTC
TRBV5-1	.	.	TRBJ1-2	CASSEWPVDRKYGYTF	TGCGCCAGCAGCGAGTGGCCGGTCGACAGGAAGTATGGCTACACCTTC
TRBV6-1	.	.	TRBJ1-1	CASSDLGGAGEAFF	TGTGCCAGCAGTGACTTGGGGGGGGCTGGTGAAGCTTTCTTT
TRBV7-2	.	few	TRBJ2-3	CASSLVTFGRGGDTQYF	TGTGCCAGCAGCTTAGTGACCTTCGGACGGGGTGGAGATACGCAGTATTTT
TRBV29-1	.	few	TRBJ2-7	CSAGPGTADSYEQYF	TGCAGCGCTGGGCCCGGGACCGCCGATTCCTACGAGCAGTACTTC
TRBV29-1	TRBD1	few	TRBJ1-2	CSVEQGQFYGYTF	TGCAGCGTTGAACAGGGACAGTTCTATGGCTACACCTTC
TRBV28	.	few	TRBJ1-6	CASSSFNSPLHF	TGTGCCAGCAGTTCGTTTAATTCACCCCTCCACTTT
TRBV10-3	.	.	TRBJ2-7	CAISEYRGEQYF	TGTGCCATCAGTGAGTATAGGGGCGAGCAGTACTTC
TRBV20-1	TRBD2	.	TRBJ2-1	CSAPSVGLAAKEQFF	TGCAGTGCTCCGAGCGTAGGACTAGCGGCAAAAGAGCAGTTCTTC
TRBV29-1	TRBD2	many	TRBJ2-1	CSVGRVEVGRGTSGNTEQFF	TGCAGCGTTGGGAGGGTAGAAGTCGGTAGGGGGACTAGCGGGAATACTGAGCAGTTCTTC
TRBV29-1	TRBD2	.	TRBJ2-1	CSVRGTSGTSGLYNEQFF	TGCAGCGTTAGGGGGACTAGCGGGACTTCTGGCCTATACAATGAGCAGTTCTTC
TRBV18	TRBD2	few	TRBJ2-2	CASSPREESYAGELFF	TGTGCCAGCTCACCCCGGGAGGAGAGTTATGCCGGGGAGCTGTTTTTT
TRBV20-1	TRBD2	.	TRBJ2-7	CSGLAAWEQYF	TGCAGCGGACTAGCGGCTTGGGAGCAGTACTTC